This TCR beta chain was sequenced in a study of T cell repertoires in cytomegalovirus infection. The overall study: Indications of both CMV infection and matching HLA type were provided by public TCR beta signatures. General observations from the study: CMV carriers having the relevant HLA were flagged by cumulative public TCR beta family frequency. Within the response measured ex vivo, HLA-C-restricted CMV-specific TCR beta clonotypes were dominant.

TCRdb fed the reads into MiXCR, producing one record per CDR3 protein. The repertoire holds almost 300,000 distinct CDR3 sequences, with roughly a tenth as singletons. The CDR3 has 13 residues. Trimming left V 5 bases short and J 0 bases short, with 10 bases between. Germline V gene data show CDR1 as SQVTM and CDR2 as ANQGSEA. This clonotype was counted at least ten times. What it binds is not known. Sequencing used PBMCs. The source is a human donor in good health (CMV status not recorded). Some clones in this sample may be carry-over from other donors' samples. The chain has TRBV29-1 and TRBJ2-5; tentative D call: TRBD1 (5 bases). CDR3 protein: CSVREQDQETQYF. CDR3 in DNA: TGCAGCGTTAGAGAACAGGACCAAGAGACCCAGTACTTC.